This is a list of T cell receptor beta chains from one sample in a study of Ad26.COV2.S vaccination and SARS-CoV-2 variants. The data were produced by immunoSEQ multiplex PCR, yet TCRdb's version contains in-frame clones alone and is incomplete. The sample records some 350,000 clones, around 84% being singletons. The source material was peripheral blood, sampled in a trial of Ad26.COV2.S vaccine versus placebo. These receptors originate from a person aged 18-65 years who received the Ad26.COV2.S COVID-19 vaccine or a placebo. The CDR3 runs from the conserved cysteine through the conserved F or W. A D gene is named only where the DNA matches it firmly. For some rows the clone size is stated as once, few or many, or as a class when expanded; others skip it.

D	V	J	size	CDR3	DNA
NA	TRBV30	TRBJ2-7	NA	CAWSVTYEQYF	TGTGCCTGGTCGGTGACCTACGAGCAGTACTTC
TRBD1	TRBV9	TRBJ1-3	NA	CASSVASGQGVAGNTIYF	TGTGCCAGCAGCGTAGCGTCGGGACAGGGAGTCGCCGGAAACACCATATATTTT
TRBD1	TRBV12-3/TRBV12-4	TRBJ2-2	NA	CASKGAEDGELFF	TGTGCCAGCAAGGGGGCGGAGGACGGGGAGCTGTTTTTT
TRBD2	TRBV6-2/TRBV6-3	TRBJ2-7	once	CASSFGTSGSYEQYF	TGTGCCAGCAGTTTTGGGACTAGCGGTTCCTACGAGCAGTACTTC
NA	TRBV6-2/TRBV6-3	TRBJ1-4	NA	CASSSIYSGTRSGTNEKLFF	TGTGCCAGCAGTTCGATCTACTCCGGGACTCGGAGCGGGACCAATGAAAAACTGTTTTTT
NA	TRBV5-1	TRBJ1-5	NA	CASSTEGGQPQHF	TGCGCCAGCAGCACCGAGGGGGGTCAGCCCCAGCATTTT
NA	TRBV24-1	TRBJ1-5	NA	CATSENTRGVGQPQHF	TGTGCCACCAGTGAAAACACGCGGGGAGTAGGACAGCCCCAGCATTTT
NA	TRBV11-3	TRBJ2-1	few	CASSLDRRVQFF	TGTGCCAGCAGCTTAGATCGACGGGTCCAGTTCTTC
NA	TRBV14	TRBJ2-3	NA	CASSQDLVQTDTQYF	TGTGCCAGCAGCCAAGATCTGGTGCAAACAGATACGCAGTATTTT
NA	TRBV5-6	TRBJ2-7	NA	CASTPAVRGRFHEQYF	TGTGCCAGCACCCCGGCGGTGCGGGGGCGCTTCCACGAGCAGTACTTC
TRBD1	TRBV30	TRBJ1-5	NA	CAWGTGGFQPQHF	TGTGCCTGGGGGACAGGGGGCTTTCAGCCCCAGCATTTT
TRBD1	TRBV5-1	TRBJ2-1	NA	CASSPRDRYNEQFF	TGCGCCAGCAGCCCTAGGGACAGGTACAATGAGCAGTTCTTC
NA	TRBV25-1	TRBJ2-1	NA	CASSRDGGRGYNEQFF	TGTGCCAGCAGTCGAGATGGGGGCCGTGGATACAATGAGCAGTTCTTC
NA	TRBV20-1	TRBJ2-7	many	CSAPRERAAYF	TGCAGTGCCCCCCGAGAGCGGGCGGCTTACTTC
NA	TRBV11-2	TRBJ1-4	NA	CASSSGGFGEKLFF	TGTGCCAGCAGCTCTGGAGGATTTGGAGAAAAACTGTTTTTT
NA	TRBV5-1	TRBJ2-5	once	CASSLAGRSGISGSRETQYF	TGCGCCAGCAGCTTGGCCGGTCGGTCGGGGATTAGTGGCTCCAGAGAGACCCAGTACTTC
TRBD1	TRBV5-4	TRBJ2-1	NA	CASSLVGTGDNEQFF	TGTGCCAGCAGCTTGGTCGGGACAGGGGACAATGAGCAGTTCTTC
NA	TRBV30	TRBJ1-1	NA	CACNQFTNTEAFF	TGTGCCTGTAATCAGTTTACGAACACTGAAGCTTTCTTT
NA	TRBV30	TRBJ2-5	NA	CAWSVGVLETQYF	TGTGCCTGGAGTGTAGGGGTTCTGGAGACCCAGTACTTC
NA	TRBV7-2	TRBJ2-5	few	CASSFTGSETQYF	TGTGCCAGCAGCTTTACCGGGAGTGAGACCCAGTACTTC
NA	TRBV6-5	TRBJ2-5	NA	CASSPLGGETQYF	TGTGCCAGCAGTCCCCTTGGGGGGGAGACCCAGTACTTC
NA	TRBV19	TRBJ2-3	NA	CASSIDYENTQYF	TGTGCCAGTAGTATAGATTACGAGAATACGCAGTATTTT
TRBD2	TRBV12-3/TRBV12-4	TRBJ2-1	NA	CASSRLAGGKFF	TGTGCCAGCAGTCGACTAGCGGGGGGTAAATTCTTC
TRBD1	TRBV19	TRBJ2-5	NA	CASTVQGSETQYF	TGTGCCAGTACGGTACAGGGGTCAGAGACCCAGTACTTC
NA	TRBV3-1/TRBV3-2	TRBJ1-6	NA	CASRTRGEPLHF	TGTGCCAGCAGGACAAGGGGTGAACCCCTCCACTTT
TRBD1	TRBV27	TRBJ1-3	few	CASRADRGHSGNTIYF	TGTGCCAGCAGGGCAGACAGGGGGCACAGTGGAAACACCATATATTTT
NA	TRBV27	TRBJ1-1	NA	CASSLVRDPWGTEAFF	TGTGCCAGCAGTTTAGTTCGGGACCCTTGGGGCACTGAAGCTTTCTTT
NA	TRBV2	TRBJ2-2	NA	CASSVVGITGELFF	TGTGCCAGCAGTGTCGTCGGAATCACCGGGGAGCTGTTTTTT
TRBD1	TRBV19	TRBJ1-1	NA	CASSPRQGYTEAFF	TGTGCCAGTAGTCCTCGACAGGGGTATACTGAAGCTTTCTTT
TRBD1	TRBV10-3	TRBJ1-6	few	CAISEGTGDNSPLHF	TGTGCCATCAGTGAGGGGACAGGGGATAATTCACCCCTCCACTTT
NA	TRBV9	TRBJ2-5	NA	CASSPPPAGAQETQYF	TGTGCCAGCAGCCCTCCCCCGGCGGGGGCGCAAGAGACCCAGTACTTC
NA	TRBV7-9	TRBJ2-4	NA	CASSPMVPGVHKNIQYF	TGTGCCAGCAGCCCCATGGTTCCCGGGGTCCACAAAAACATTCAGTACTTC
NA	TRBV27	TRBJ2-7	NA	CASSLSFGNTGEQYF	TGTGCCAGCAGTTTATCTTTTGGGAATACGGGCGAGCAGTACTTC
NA	TRBV7-2	TRBJ2-7	NA	CASSSTPAYEQYF	TGTGCCAGCAGCTCCACCCCCGCTTACGAGCAGTACTTC
TRBD2	TRBV18	TRBJ2-5	NA	CASSPSGLAGETQYF	TGTGCCAGCTCACCCTCTGGACTAGCGGGAGAGACCCAGTACTTC
NA	TRBV9	TRBJ1-2	NA	CASSVAEGYGYTF	TGTGCCAGCAGCGTAGCTGAGGGCTATGGCTACACCTTC
NA	TRBV5-1	TRBJ2-5	NA	CASSFGGPETQYF	TGCGCCAGCAGCTTTGGGGGGCCGGAGACCCAGTACTTC
TRBD2	TRBV5-1	TRBJ2-3	NA	CASSGTSGPTDTQYF	TGCGCCAGCAGTGGGACTAGCGGGCCAACAGATACGCAGTATTTT
TRBD1	TRBV6-5	TRBJ2-2	NA	CASSSHDVGQAGELFF	TGTGCCAGCAGTTCCCATGACGTGGGACAGGCCGGGGAGCTGTTTTTT
NA	TRBV5-1	TRBJ2-5	once	CASSWTRNQETQYF	TGCGCCAGCAGCTGGACCCGAAACCAAGAGACCCAGTACTTC
TRBD2	TRBV7-2	TRBJ2-7	NA	CASSLDLAGGPYEQYF	TGTGCCAGCAGCTTAGACTTAGCGGGGGGGCCCTACGAGCAGTACTTC
NA	TRBV5-4	TRBJ2-2	NA	CASSSDLSGTRTGELFF	TGTGCCAGCAGCTCGGACCTATCCGGGACCCGCACCGGGGAGCTGTTTTTT
NA	TRBV28	TRBJ1-1	NA	CASSLSRIGRMNTEAFF	TGTGCCAGCAGCCTATCCCGGATAGGGAGGATGAACACTGAAGCTTTCTTT
NA	TRBV7-2	TRBJ1-2	NA	CASSINLGVNYGYTF	TGTGCCAGCAGCATAAACCTAGGAGTTAACTATGGCTACACCTTC
TRBD2	TRBV15	TRBJ2-7	NA	CATSRGTGGLDEQYF	TGTGCCACCAGCAGAGGGACCGGGGGGTTAGACGAGCAGTACTTC
NA	TRBV27	TRBJ2-7	NA	CASSLSGTPKFSYEQYF	TGTGCCAGCAGTTTATCGGGGACACCAAAGTTCTCCTACGAGCAGTACTTC
NA	TRBV2	TRBJ2-1	NA	CASRRMDTGQFF	TGTGCCAGTCGCCGGATGGACACGGGGCAGTTCTTC
NA	TRBV6-2/TRBV6-3	TRBJ1-1	NA	CASSLRGRLVTEAFF	TGTGCCAGCAGTTTGCGGGGGCGCCTTGTCACTGAAGCTTTCTTT
TRBD2	TRBV3-1/TRBV3-2	TRBJ2-1	NA	CASSQPIWGGDASSYNEQFF	TGTGCCAGCAGCCAACCCATATGGGGGGGGGACGCGAGCTCCTACAATGAGCAGTTCTTC
NA	TRBV4-1	TRBJ2-1	NA	CASSQVASRSSYNEQFF	TGCGCCAGCAGCCAAGTGGCTAGCCGTAGCTCCTACAATGAGCAGTTCTTC
NA	TRBV4-1	TRBJ1-2	NA	CASSQDGRGDYGYTF	TGCGCCAGCAGCCAAGATGGCCGGGGGGACTATGGCTACACCTTC
NA	TRBV5-1	TRBJ2-2	NA	CASSLARQPNTGELFF	TGCGCCAGCAGCTTGGCCCGGCAGCCGAACACCGGGGAGCTGTTTTTT
TRBD2	TRBV6-5	TRBJ2-1	NA	CASSKKLSGDNEQFF	TGTGCCAGCAGTAAAAAGCTGAGCGGGGACAATGAGCAGTTCTTC